This T cell receptor beta chain was obtained from a study of beta chain features in type 1 diabetes. Study-level information: Examination spanned fewer than 140,000,000 sorted cells from all samples. Study observations and caveats: Moderate yet significant TCRB CDR3 shortening was seen in Type 1 diabetes patients in all four CD4+ subsets. Small HLA sub-analyses could not settle whether HLA shapes TCRB rearrangement.

Only one heparinised blood draw was taken per donor, and its volume averaged approximately 100 mL. This clone was counted a few times. Antigen: not known. The CDR3 totals 11 residues. The germline V gene encodes CDR1 GTSNPN and CDR2 SVGIG (reference sequence). V gave up 1 base and J gave up 9 bases, with 7 bases separating them. What was sequenced were expressed TCRB transcripts, since all of the isolated RNA had been reverse transcribed. Naive, central memory and regulatory T cell samples came to a mean of roughly 3.6 million reads. Produced via immunoSEQ multiplex PCR; TCRdb's table is partial and in-frame only. The sample has about 300,000 clones, roughly 12% seen once.

The chain carries TRBV30 and TRBJ2-1; no clear D gene. The sequencing sample was made of naive CD4+ T cells from blood. The TCR originated in a woman under 30 with type 1 diabetes. CDR3 sequence reads: CAWSGVREQFF. The CDR3 coding sequence is TGTGCCTGGAGTGGAGTGCGTGAGCAGTTCTTC.